This T cell receptor (beta chain) is from a study of blood T cell repertoires in COVID-19. Study-wide background: Sites across the United States, Italy and Spain contributed samples from acute and convalescent COVID-19.

Data came from immunoSEQ multiplex PCR; TCRdb stores just in-frame clones and leaves some out. The sample carries some 460,000 clones, about 89% recorded once. This clone was seen only a few times. The germline CDR1 and CDR2 sequences are SGHRS and YFSETQ. CDR3 size: 16 residues. Germline trimming cut 1 base from V and 7 bases from J; bases unmatched to any gene: 9. Sample: peripheral blood. The sequence derives from a woman aged 25 to 45 with acute or convalescent COVID-19. The V gene is TRBV5-1, the J gene TRBJ2-2; 8 bases are a match to TRBD2. The CDR3 loop reads CASSLTGLVSRGELFF. The CDR3, as DNA: TGCGCCAGCAGCTTGACGGGACTAGTTTCTCGCGGGGAGCTGTTTTTT.